This is a list of T cell receptor beta chains from one sample in a study of OX40 agonist ivuxolimab in advanced cancers. The table came from immunoSEQ multiplex PCR; TCRdb's copy has only in-frame clones and leaves some out. The sample shows fewer than 30,000 clones, 80% to 90% of them seen only once. The sample was CD4+ or CD8+ T cells sorted from blood, taken in a trial of the OX40 agonist ivuxolimab. These receptor sequences come from an adult with an advanced solid tumor such as melanoma, head and neck, liver or kidney cancer. Both conserved end residues are part of each CDR3.

>15|TRBV9|TRBJ1-1
CASNLIGTGNTEAFF
>17|TRBV11-3|TRBJ2-5
CASSSPVGLAGQETQYF
>13|TRBV5-5|TRBJ1-5
CASSPRQGETQHF
>14|TRBV5-1|TRBJ1-3
CASSFGFSGNTIYF
>14|TRBV6-1|TRBJ2-5
CASSLQGGMETQYF
>15|TRBV5-6|TRBJ2-1
CASSSGLADYNEQFF
>15|TRBV5-1|TRBJ2-7
CASSSGTGISYEQYF
>14|TRBV23-1|TRBJ2-5
CASGYPDGQETQYF
>18|TRBV5-1|TRBJ2-5
CASSLGVRATQGRETQYF
>16|TRBV27|TRBJ2-7
CASSALKAGGSYEQYF
>13|TRBV18|TRBJ2-7
CASRVSGLAEQYF
>17|TRBV5-5|TRBJ1-2
CASSTQAGALTNYGYTF
>14|TRBV28|TRBJ2-5
CASSRGQARETQYF
>16|TRBV6-5|TRBJ2-3
CASSYSVGTASHTQYF
>17|TRBV5-1|TRBJ2-4
CASSLASGGGSVNIQYF
>15|TRBV10-3|TRBJ2-3
CAISDSRGVADTQYF
>16|TRBV7-9|TRBJ2-5
CASSAGTSGISETQYF
>16|TRBV28|TRBJ1-3
CASSLYRGSSGNTIYF
>15|TRBV7-8|TRBJ1-3
CASSLHTGSGNTIYF
>16|TRBV7-2|TRBJ1-4
CASSLIASATNEKLFF
>14|TRBV7-9|TRBJ1-1
CASSSRTENTEAFF
>13|TRBV30|TRBJ2-3
CAWAGTSTDTQYF
>17|TRBV19|TRBJ2-6
CASSIRRQLSGANVLTF
>15|TRBV5-1|TRBJ1-6
CASSPGSSYNSPLHF
>12|TRBV18|TRBJ2-3
CASSPGGDTQYF
>16|TRBV29-1|TRBJ1-1
CSVAGTGGAEATEAFF
>14|TRBV11-3|TRBJ2-1
CASSLDGFGNEQFF
>13|TRBV19|TRBJ1-5
CASSLISGQPQHF
>19|TRBV7-9|TRBJ2-6
CASSLGDPTTPSGANVLTF
>15|TRBV6-1|TRBJ1-1
CASTVLGGMNTEAFF
>14|TRBV6-6|TRBJ1-3
CASRRKAAGNTIYF
>15|TRBV6-6|TRBJ1-5
CANSSRGGGNQPQHF
>13|TRBV2|TRBJ2-7
CASSEGGRLEQYF
>13|TRBV7-9|TRBJ2-5
CASSLGGEGTQYF
>15|TRBV28|TRBJ2-3
CASSPKEREIDTQYF
>15|TRBV2|TRBJ1-5
CASSGGQGAWQPQHF
>12|TRBV29-1|TRBJ1-2
CSVEAGRGGYTF
>12|TRBV29-1|TRBJ1-1
CSGREVNTEAFF
>13|TRBV7-8|TRBJ1-1
CASRPGSNTEAFF
>13|TRBV30|TRBJ1-1
CAGRTGVNTEAFF
>18|TRBV5-1|TRBJ2-2
CASSSGTSGRMNTGELFF
>17|TRBV4-1|TRBJ1-1
CASSQVDLGFSRTEAFF
>17|TRBV5-4|TRBJ2-2
CASRQMTSGMSTGELFF
>14|TRBV15|TRBJ2-2
CATSRDVVTGELFF
>16|TRBV7-9|TRBJ1-1
CASINPGAGGTTEAFF
>14|TRBV14|TRBJ2-1
CASSQAGLSNEQFF
>17|TRBV12-5|TRBJ1-4
CASGPPDRGGGGEKLFF
>14|TRBV10-1|TRBJ2-7
CASGRTGIVHEQYF
>18|TRBV27|TRBJ2-7
CASSLRRSASGDTYEQYF
>15|TRBV4-2|TRBJ2-3
CASSQQETSTDTQYF
>15|TRBV5-1|TRBJ2-3
CASSQIGSNTDTQYF
>16|TRBV18|TRBJ2-1
CASSPASVPRENEQFF
>15|TRBV5-4|TRBJ1-4
CASSLQDRGREKLFF
>16|TRBV5-1|TRBJ1-1
CASSEGAGSMNTEAFF